This T cell receptor (beta chain) derives from a study of response to subunit inactivated influenza vaccine. General observations from the study: Authors suggested each seasonal influenza vaccination recruits few new T cells.

TCRdb processed the RT-PCR reads anew with MiXCR; each CDR3 protein has one entry. The sample holds approximately 480,000 distinct CDR3 sequences, 9.5% to 13% seen once. The V end lost 1 base, the J end lost 6 bases, and 12 bases lay between the germline ends. The CDR3 consists of 13 residues. Germline-derived CDR1 and CDR2 are DFQATT and SNEGSKA (reference sequence). This clonotype has a count of ten or more. What it binds is not known. This sequence joins TRBV20-1 and TRBJ1-1; D uncertain. The source is a man aged 45-65 years who received an inactivated influenza vaccine. The starting material was PBMCs from blood, obtained more than 35 days after vaccination. CDR3 sequence (DNA): TGCAGTGCTAGAGTCCGACCCAGCTCTGAAGCTTTCTTT. This encodes CSARVRPSSEAFF.